A single sample is the source of the 27 T cell receptor beta chains below, sequenced in a study of T-cell reconstitution after alpha-beta-depleted transplantation in children. Unique molecular identifiers tagged the TCRbeta library. Each CDR3 protein gets one entry after TCRdb re-called the PCR reads with MiXCR. The sample shows hundreds of thousands of distinct CDR3 sequences, about 12% of them seen only once. This sample comprised PBMCs from the stem cell graft donor, obtained from the stem cell graft. All receptors derive from a human donor who donated a stem cell graft to a child with combined immunodeficiency.

This chain connects TRBV18 to TRBJ2-1; the match to TRBD2 covers 10 bases. Trimming at V came to 2 bases and at J to 8 bases, leaving 12 bases not matched to a gene. Germline values: CDR1 KGHSH, CDR2 LQKENI. This CDR3 is 17 amino acids long. The CDR3 here is CASSPGSSGRIIYEQFF. CDR3 in DNA: TGTGCCAGCTCACCAGGGTCTAGCGGGAGAATAATCTATGAGCAGTTCTTC.

This clonotype appeared a few times. The J gene is TRBJ2-1, the V gene TRBV10-2; 12 nucleotides line up with TRBD2. The ends lost 4 bases at V and 7 bases at J; junction bases unmatched: 5. The CDR3 extends over 15 amino acids. Germline V gene sequence: CDR1 WSHSY, CDR2 SAAADI. Here the CDR3 DNA reads TGCGCCAGCAGTGTGTCTAGCGGGGGGGCTAATGAGCAGTTCTTC. Translation gives CASSVSSGGANEQFF.

This clonotype was detected a few times. V gene TRBV28 combines with J gene TRBJ1-2; D gene uncertain. Germline lookup yields CDR1 MDHEN and CDR2 SYDVKM. With 7 bases removed from V and 7 bases from J, the gap between germline ends came to 19 bases. The CDR3 runs to 14 residues. The chain's CDR3 is CASTPSVKAAGYTF. CDR3 coding DNA: TGTGCCAGCACTCCCTCCGTTAAGGCCGCTGGCTACACCTTC.

This chain links TRBV11-1 with TRBJ2-7; D remains unclear. The CDR3 length is 18 residues. Trimming left V 1 base short and J 1 base short, with 20 bases between. The germline CDR1 and CDR2 sequences are SGHAT and FQDESV (reference sequence). The CDR3 DNA reads TGTGCCAGCAGCTTAGTTCCCAGGCAGGTACAATCATCCTACGAGCAGTACTTC. Translated, it gives CASSLVPRQVQSSYEQYF.

In its sample, this clonotype was seen a few times. The genes are TRBV27 and TRBJ2-1; tentatively, D is TRBD1 (6 bases). This CDR3 is 12 amino acids long. V lost 4 bases, J lost 12 bases, and 13 bases lay in between. The germline CDR1 and CDR2 sequences are MNHEY and SMNVEV (reference sequence). CDR3 coding DNA: TGTGCCAGCAGTTCGACAGGTATCGGGCAGTTCTTC. Amino acids: CASSSTGIGQFF.

This clonotype was counted between two and nine times. The chain joins TRBV20-1 to TRBJ1-5; a possible D gene is TRBD1 (6 bases). There are 15 residues in the CDR3. Germline CDR1 and CDR2: DFQATT and SNEGSKA (reference sequence). V was shortened by 1 base and J by 2 bases, with 12 bases between the two germline ends. The chain's CDR3 is CSARAGGRGNQPQHF. In DNA form, the CDR3 reads TGCAGTGCTAGAGCTGGGGGGCGCGGCAATCAGCCCCAGCATTTT.

Only one count was recorded for this clonotype. V and J are TRBV28 and TRBJ2-3; 8 nucleotides align to TRBD2. Germline lookup yields CDR1 MDHEN and CDR2 SYDVKM. J lost 2 bases, V lost 10 bases, and 11 bases had no gene match. The length of the CDR3 is 15 residues. The CDR3, as DNA: TGTGCCACCGTATCCCCTAGCGGGTTCACAGATACGCAGTATTTT. It translates to CATVSPSGFTDTQYF.

This clonotype was found a few times. This chain uses TRBV12-3 or TRBV12-4 with TRBJ2-5; TRBD2 agrees at 15 bases. CDR3 length: 16 residues. Losses at the gene ends were 6 bases for V and 4 bases for J; bases not matched to a gene: 6. In nucleotides, the CDR3 is TGTGCCAGCAGCCCCCCGGGACTAGCGGGAGGAGAGACCCAGTACTTC. Its protein product is CASSPPGLAGGETQYF.

CDR3 sequence reads: CASSLLADETQYF. The CDR3 DNA is TGCGCCAGCAGCCTCCTAGCGGATGAGACCCAGTACTTC. This chain links TRBV5-1 with TRBJ2-5; 7 nucleotides align to TRBD2. In germline, CDR1 is SGHRS, CDR2 YFSETQ. The V and J ends lost 4 bases and 5 bases, in that order; junction bases with no gene match: 5. The CDR3 runs 13 residues.

This clonotype was observed many times. The chain employs TRBV12-3 or TRBV12-4 and TRBJ2-1, with D maybe TRBD2 (6 bases). The CDR3 has 14 residues. V was shortened by 8 bases and J by 4 bases, with 15 bases between the two germline ends. The CDR3 is CASGVGAGYNEQFF. The CDR3 DNA is TGTGCCAGCGGCGTCGGTGCGGGGTACAATGAGCAGTTCTTC.

This clonotype was counted many times. The J gene is TRBJ2-7, the V gene TRBV27; TRBD1 matches at 9 bases. Germline CDR1 and CDR2: MNHEY and SMNVEV (reference sequence). V was clipped by 6 bases and J by 7 bases; unmatched bases: 10. CDR3 length equals 14 residues. CDR3 coding DNA: TGTGCCAGCAGGCCGGGACAGGGTAGTGGGGAGCAGTACTTC. Translated: CASRPGQGSGEQYF.

The chain uses TRBV5-1 and TRBJ2-7; 11 bases agree with TRBD2. The J segment lost 4 bases and the V segment lost 4 bases, leaving 7 bases of the junction unmatched. CDR1 is SGHRS and CDR2 is YFSETQ in the germline V gene. The CDR3 is 15 residues long. As DNA, the CDR3 is TGCGCCAGCAGCCGCGGGACTAGCGGACAGTACGAGCAGTACTTC. Amino acid sequence: CASSRGTSGQYEQYF.

The table lists this clonotype with a few counts. The J gene is TRBJ1-1, the V gene TRBV29-1, with a tentative D call TRBD1 (6 bases). Deletions cut 2 bases from V and 8 bases from J, with 12 bases between. The CDR3 runs 12 residues. Germline-derived CDR1 and CDR2 are SQVTM and ANQGSEA. This chain's CDR3 is CSVERGGLEAFF. The CDR3 DNA is TGCAGCGTTGAAAGGGGGGGGCTCGAAGCTTTCTTT.

V and J are TRBV6-1 and TRBJ1-1; the D gene is possibly TRBD1 (5 bases). The V end was cut by 7 bases, the J end by 4 bases, with 13 bases between. In germline, CDR1 is MNHNS, CDR2 SASEGT. The CDR3 extends over 13 amino acids. The CDR3 sequence is CASNGGGATEAFF. DNA for the CDR3: TGTGCCAGCAACGGTGGGGGTGCCACTGAAGCTTTCTTT.

The V gene is TRBV2, the J gene TRBJ2-2; D uncertain. The germline gives CDR1 SNHLY, CDR2 FYNNEI. Trimming cost V 7 bases and J 5 bases, with 17 bases left between them. This CDR3 is built from 15 residues. This CDR3 is CASTFALGWTGELFF. CDR3 coding DNA: TGTGCCAGCACGTTCGCTCTAGGATGGACCGGGGAGCTGTTTTTT.

The chain couples TRBV29-1 to TRBJ2-3; D is perhaps TRBD1 (6 bases). V lost 5 bases to trimming and J lost 2 bases, with 11 bases between them. Germline V CDR1 and CDR2: SQVTM, ANQGSEA. This CDR3 comprises 13 residues. This CDR3 is CSVTGTPTDTQYF. DNA for the CDR3: TGCAGCGTTACAGGGACCCCCACAGATACGCAGTATTTT.

This clonotype showed up many times. Here the CDR3 reads CASSPTAALSYEQYF. The CDR3 DNA sequence: TGTGCCAGCAGTCCAACAGCAGCTCTCTCCTACGAGCAGTACTTC. The chain combines TRBV12-3 or TRBV12-4 with TRBJ2-7; D unresolved. Trimming stripped 5 bases from V and 0 bases from J, with 14 bases between. The length of the CDR3 is 15 residues.

V is TRBV6-1 and J is TRBJ2-3; TRBD2 matches at 7 bases. In germline, CDR1 is MNHNS, CDR2 SASEGT. The CDR3 is 18 residues long. V dropped 6 bases and J dropped 0; count of bases not matched to a gene: 15. The CDR3 protein is CASSLGTTFLGSTDTQYF. CDR3 bases: TGTGCCAGCAGCCTAGGGACTACCTTTCTGGGGAGCACAGATACGCAGTATTTT.

This clonotype was picked up many times. This chain links TRBV7-2 with TRBJ2-5; D not resolved. The CDR3 length is 14 residues. Germline CDR1 is SGHTA and CDR2 is FQGNSA. V was clipped by 5 bases and J by 2 bases, with 12 bases between them. The CDR3 DNA reads as TGTGCCAGCAGCACCCGGACCAGTCAAGAGACCCAGTACTTC. The encoded protein is CASSTRTSQETQYF.

This clonotype was detected many times. The chain couples TRBV12-3 or TRBV12-4 to TRBJ2-7; the match to TRBD2 covers 8 bases. The CDR3 is 14 residues long. The J segment lost 3 bases and the V segment lost 3 bases, leaving 4 bases of the junction unmatched. Here the CDR3 DNA reads TGTGCCAGCAGTTTCGGGGGGGGTATCTACGAGCAGTACTTC. Protein product: CASSFGGGIYEQYF.

This chain links TRBV3-1 with TRBJ2-2; D remains ambiguous. The V gene's germline CDR1 is LGHDT and CDR2 YNNKEL (reference sequence). V was trimmed by 3 bases and J by 6 bases, leaving 8 bases between them. The CDR3 covers 13 residues. CDR3 loop: CASSQFVAGELFF. In DNA form, the CDR3 reads TGTGCCAGCAGCCAGTTTGTAGCCGGGGAGCTGTTTTTT. Using reference TRBV3-1 and TRBJ2-2 for the parts outside the CDR3, the full variable domain is DTAVSQTPKYLVTQMGNDKSIKCEQNLGHDTMYWYKQDSKKFLKIMFSYNNKELIINETVPNRFSPKSPDKAHLNLHINSLELGDSAVYFCASSQFVAGELFFGEGSRLTVL.

This clonotype was picked up a small number of times. The genes are TRBV5-1 and TRBJ2-1, with TRBD2 matching over 7 bases. The CDR3 extends over 15 amino acids. V was pared by 5 bases and J by 6 bases, with 11 bases of the junction left unmatched. Germline loops: CDR1 SGHRS, CDR2 YFSETQ. DNA for the CDR3: TGCGCCAGCAGTTCGACTAGCCGTGAGCGCAATGAGCAGTTCTTC. Protein sequence: CASSSTSRERNEQFF.

This clonotype was observed a few times. This chain links TRBV2 with TRBJ2-3; no clear D gene. V lost 7 bases and J lost 0, with 8 bases in between. The V gene's germline CDR1 is SNHLY and CDR2 FYNNEI. There are 13 residues in the CDR3. This CDR3 is CASTGSSTDTQYF. The CDR3 nucleotides are TGTGCCAGCACGGGCAGTAGCACAGATACGCAGTATTTT.

This clonotype appeared a few times. This rearrangement joins TRBV12-3 or TRBV12-4 to TRBJ2-7; 7 positions match TRBD1. Trimming took 5 bases from V and 6 from J; bases not matched to a gene: 10. The CDR3 has 14 amino acids. CDR3 sequence reads: CASSADRAPREQYF. CDR3 in DNA: TGTGCCAGCAGTGCCGACAGGGCCCCCCGCGAGCAGTACTTC.

CDR3 region: CASSMFLSGSGETQYF. For the CDR3, the DNA is TGTGCCAGCAGCATGTTCCTTAGCGGGAGCGGGGAGACCCAGTACTTC. V is TRBV7-2 and J is TRBJ2-5, with 9 nucleotides matching TRBD2. There are 16 residues in the CDR3. Germline V gene lookup returns CDR1 SGHTA and CDR2 FQGNSA. The V segment lost 5 bases and the J segment 5 bases; nucleotides outside the gene matches: 12.

The sample holds a few counts of this clonotype. The chain recombines TRBV12-1 with TRBJ2-7; TRBD1, the D gene given by the table, was not confirmed from the DNA. TRBV12-1 is a pseudogene segment. The CDR3 sequence is 13 residues long. For the CDR3, the DNA is TGTGCCAGCAGCTTTACGGACAGGGACGAGCAGTACTTC. This gives the protein CASSFTDRDEQYF.

The rearrangement joins TRBV9 to TRBJ2-3; D is unclear. CDR1 is SGDLS and CDR2 is YYNGEE in the germline V gene. The CDR3 has 13 residues. Trimming pared 4 bases from V and 5 bases from J, leaving 11 bases between. CDR3 in amino acids: CASSPAFGDTQYF. The CDR3, as DNA: TGTGCCAGCAGCCCCGCTTTTGGAGATACGCAGTATTTT. The whole variable domain, remainder taken from reference TRBV9 and TRBJ2-3, is DSGVTQTPKHLITATGQRVTLRCSPRSGDLSVYWYQQSLDQGLQFLIQYYNGEERAKGNILERFSAQQFPDLHSELNLSSLELGDSALYFCASSPAFGDTQYFGPGTRLTVL.